Each of the 10 T cell receptor beta chains below was sequenced from the same sample in a study of blood T cell repertoires in COVID-19. Assay: immunoSEQ multiplex PCR; the TCRdb copy retains only in-frame clones and omits some. Among more than 120,000 clones listed, 84% were seen once. The sequencing input was peripheral blood. The origin of the receptors is a human donor in a cohort sampled during active COVID-19.

The chain employs TRBV2 and TRBJ2-7; 10 positions agree with TRBD1. From germline, CDR1 is SNHLY and CDR2 FYNNEI. V shed 10 bases and J 3 bases; nucleotides not matched to a gene: 3. CDR3 length: 12 residues. The chain's CDR3 is CATRDRGYEQYF. The CDR3 coding sequence is TGTGCCACGCGGGACAGGGGCTACGAGCAGTACTTC.

This clone was seen just once. The chain carries TRBV4-2 and TRBJ2-5; 8 bases match TRBD2. CDR3 length: 16 residues. Germline trimming cut 0 bases from V and 3 bases from J; bases unmatched to any gene: 6. Germline assignment: CDR1 LGHNA and CDR2 YNFKEQ. CDR3 protein: CASSQEMRGAEETQYF. DNA of the CDR3: TGTGCCAGCAGCCAAGAAATGCGGGGGGCCGAAGAGACCCAGTACTTC.

The J gene is TRBJ2-1, the V gene TRBV29-1; tentative D call: TRBD2 (5 bases). From germline, CDR1 is SQVTM and CDR2 ANQGSEA. The CDR3 extends over 15 amino acids. Between the trimmed V and J ends, which lost 8 bases and 3 bases, there was a span of 20 bases. The CDR3 loop reads CSPNFAEEDYNEQFF. CDR3 nucleotide sequence: TGCAGCCCTAACTTTGCGGAGGAAGACTACAATGAGCAGTTCTTC.

This chain joins TRBV6-1 and TRBJ2-3; D not certain. This CDR3 has 16 amino acids. The V and J ends lost 2 bases and 0 bases respectively, with 12 bases between them. The germline CDR1 and CDR2 sequences are MNHNS and SASEGT. The CDR3 sequence is CASSERFYRSTDTQYF. The CDR3 region has the DNA TGTGCCAGCAGTGAACGCTTCTACCGAAGCACAGATACGCAGTATTTT.

The chain couples TRBV5-1 to TRBJ1-2, with unresolved D. This CDR3 has 13 amino acids. V lost 4 bases, J lost 0 bases, and 7 bases lay in between. CDR1 SGHRS and CDR2 YFSETQ come from the germline V gene. The CDR3 region has the DNA TGCGCCAGCAGCAATACTTCTAACTATGGCTACACCTTC. Its protein product is CASSNTSNYGYTF.

CDR3 sequence reads: CASSFYEIQNIQYF. CDR3 DNA: TGTGCCAGCAGCTTCTATGAGATCCAAAACATTCAGTACTTC. The gene calls are TRBV9 and TRBJ2-4; no definite D call. Trimming shortened V by 4 bases and J by 5 bases, and 13 bases separated the two germline ends. The CDR3 spans 14 residues. Germline CDR1 and CDR2: SGDLS and YYNGEE.

This rearrangement joins TRBV11-2 to TRBJ1-3, with D possibly being TRBD1 (6 bases). V shed 6 bases and J shed 2 bases, with 11 bases lying between them. The CDR3 has 14 amino acids. Germline loops: CDR1 SGHAT, CDR2 FQNNGV. The CDR3: CASRGTLAGNTIYF. In DNA, the CDR3 is TGTGCCAGCAGAGGGACACTGGCTGGAAACACCATATATTTT.

J is TRBJ2-1 and V is TRBV9; possible D gene TRBD2, 6 bases. Germline V gives CDR1 SGDLS, CDR2 YYNGEE. The CDR3 has 14 residues. Between the trimmed V and J ends, which lost 1 base and 10 bases, there was a span of 15 bases. CDR3 amino acids: CASSVFADRGEQFF. The CDR3 DNA is TGTGCCAGCAGCGTATTCGCCGACCGGGGGGAGCAGTTCTTC.

The chain couples TRBV28 to TRBJ2-1, with a tentative D call TRBD1 (6 bases). The germline V gene encodes CDR1 MDHEN and CDR2 SYDVKM. With 6 bases removed from V and 5 bases from J, the gap between germline ends came to 17 bases. The CDR3 length is 15 residues. This CDR3 is CASRVSGGDHNEQFF. DNA for the CDR3: TGTGCCAGCAGAGTTTCTGGGGGCGACCACAATGAGCAGTTCTTC. The full variable domain, rest sourced from reference TRBV28 and TRBJ2-1, is DVKVTQSSRYLVKRTGEKVFLECVQDMDHENMFWYRQDPGLGLRLIYFSYDVKMKEKGDIPEGYSVSREKKERFSLILESASTNQTSMYLCASRVSGGDHNEQFFGPGTRLTVL.

V and J are TRBV5-1 and TRBJ2-3; D might be TRBD2 (5 bases). Trimming pared 0 bases from V and 3 bases from J, leaving 11 bases between. Germline V CDR1 and CDR2: SGHRS, YFSETQ. The CDR3 runs to 15 residues. The CDR3 nucleotides read TGCGCCAGCAGCTTGGCACCGACGGGGACAGATACGCAGTATTTT. This encodes CASSLAPTGTDTQYF. Drawing the rest from reference TRBV5-1 and TRBJ2-3, the complete variable domain is KAGVTQTPRYLIKTRGQQVTLSCSPISGHRSVSWYQQTPGQGLQFLFEYFSETQRNKGNFPGRFSGRQFSNSRSEMNVSTLELGDSALYLCASSLAPTGTDTQYFGPGTRLTVL.